This TCR beta chain was sequenced for a study of blood T cell repertoires in COVID-19. Overall study context: PBMCs, B-cell-depleted T cells, or T cells were the source of the cDNA or gDNA that made up the material.

Assay used: immunoSEQ multiplex PCR; TCRdb lists only in-frame clones, some missing. The sample includes about 200,000 clones, just over 85% of them seen just once. This CDR3 contains 18 residues. V lost 1 base and J lost 5; bases outside the gene matches: 16. Germline V gene sequence: CDR1 LGHDT, CDR2 YNNKEL (reference sequence). Participants spanned ages about 18 to 100 years and resided in about 25 US areas. Grouping used clinical history reported by participants in a survey and questionnaire. This clone has a single count. Sequenced input: PBMCs or T cells enriched from blood (not recorded which). This chain uses TRBV3-1 (or the pseudogene TRBV3-2) with TRBJ2-5; 7 bases agree with TRBD1. The sequence came from a woman aged 40 to 49 with acute COVID-19. The CDR3 DNA sequence: TGTGCCAGCAGCCAAGGAGTATCGAGACAGGGTTTTCCGGAGACCCAGTACTTC. This translates into CASSQGVSRQGFPETQYF.